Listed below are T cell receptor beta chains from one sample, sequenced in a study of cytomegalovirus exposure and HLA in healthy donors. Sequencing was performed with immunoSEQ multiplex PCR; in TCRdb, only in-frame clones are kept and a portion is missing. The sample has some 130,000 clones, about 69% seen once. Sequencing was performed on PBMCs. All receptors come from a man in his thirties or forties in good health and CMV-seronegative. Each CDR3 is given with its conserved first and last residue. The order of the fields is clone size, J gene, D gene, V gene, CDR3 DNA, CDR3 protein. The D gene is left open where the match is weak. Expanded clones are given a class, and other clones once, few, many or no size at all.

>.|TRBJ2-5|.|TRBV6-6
TGTGCCAGCATCGGACAACAAGAGACCCAGTACTTC
CASIGQQETQYF
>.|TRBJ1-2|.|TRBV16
TGTGCCAGCAGCCCTTATCTTACAGCGACTAACCTTTATGGCTACACCTTC
CASSPYLTATNLYGYTF
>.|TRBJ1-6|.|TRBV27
TGTGCCAGTGCGAATCGGGAATATTCACCCCTCCACTTT
CASANREYSPLHF
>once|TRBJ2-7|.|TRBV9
TGTGCCAGCAGCGTAGGGGGAGCCACCTACGAGCAGTACTTC
CASSVGGATYEQYF
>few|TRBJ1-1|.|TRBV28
TGTGCCAGCAGACGACAGCCGATGAACACTGAAGCTTTCTTT
CASRRQPMNTEAFF
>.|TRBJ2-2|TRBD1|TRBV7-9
TGTGCCAGCAGCTTAGAAATGCGGACAGGAACCGGGGAGCTGTTTTTT
CASSLEMRTGTGELFF
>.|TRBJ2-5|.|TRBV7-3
TGTGCCAGCAGCTTAACGGCCCAGGGAGAGACCCAGTACTTC
CASSLTAQGETQYF
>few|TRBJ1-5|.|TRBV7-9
TGTGCCAGCAGCCCGGAATCAGGGGCCGATCAGCCCCAGCATTTT
CASSPESGADQPQHF
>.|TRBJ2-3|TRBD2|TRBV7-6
TGTGCCAGCACCTCCCGTCTCACTAGCGCGGTGGGAGATACGCAGTATTTT
CASTSRLTSAVGDTQYF
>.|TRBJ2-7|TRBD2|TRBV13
TGTGCCAGCAGCTTAACTCGCGGACTAGCGGGAGACGAGCAGTACTTC
CASSLTRGLAGDEQYF
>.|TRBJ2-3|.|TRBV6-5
TGTGCCACCCGAGGATACACAGATACGCAGTATTTT
CATRGYTDTQYF
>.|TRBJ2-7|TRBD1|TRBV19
TGTGCCAGTAGTCTTTGGACAGGGGACCACGAGCAGTACTTC
CASSLWTGDHEQYF
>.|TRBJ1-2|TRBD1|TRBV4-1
TGCGCCAGCAGCCATCCGGGACAGGTGGCCTATGGCTACACCTTC
CASSHPGQVAYGYTF
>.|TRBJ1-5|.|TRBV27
TGTGCCAGCAGTTTAATTCGGGGGTGGCAGCCCCAGCATTTT
CASSLIRGWQPQHF
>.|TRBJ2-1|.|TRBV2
TGTGCCAGCAGTGTACTAGACGGTGAGCAGTTCTTC
CASSVLDGEQFF
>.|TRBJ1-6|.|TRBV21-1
TGTGCCAGCAGCAACGGGACAGGGGGTTGTAATTCACCCCTCCACTTT
CASSNGTGGCNSPLHF
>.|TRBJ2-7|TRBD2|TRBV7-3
TGTGCCAGCAGCGGGTCATGCCGTGGGGTTTCTAGCGGCAGCCCAGTTGGCTACGAGCAGTACTTC
CASSGSCRGVSSGSPVGYEQYF
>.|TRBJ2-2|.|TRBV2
TGTGCCATTCAAGGGGGGGCGGTCGACACCGGGGAGCTGTTTTTT
CAIQGGAVDTGELFF
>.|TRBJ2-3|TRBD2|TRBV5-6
TGTGCCAGCAGCTGGGCCCTAGCGGGTGTCGGCACAGATACGCAGTATTTT
CASSWALAGVGTDTQYF
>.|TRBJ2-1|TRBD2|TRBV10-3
TGTGCCATCAGTGAGTCGAGTCTAGCGGGGATGGGGGGGTCCGGTGAGCAGTTCTTC
CAISESSLAGMGGSGEQFF
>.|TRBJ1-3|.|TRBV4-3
TGCGCCAGCAGCCAGGGGCCCATCTCTGGAAACACCATATATTTT
CASSQGPISGNTIYF
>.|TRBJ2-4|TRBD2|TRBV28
TGTGCCAGCAGTTTCGGCGGGGGGTCCTTTCAGTACTTC
CASSFGGGSFQYF
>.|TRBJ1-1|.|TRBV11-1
TGTGCCAGCAGCCCCGAGCGGAACACTGAAGCTTTCTTT
CASSPERNTEAFF